This T cell receptor (beta chain) was recovered during a study of OX40 agonist ivuxolimab in advanced cancers. Study details: The study gave patients intravenous ivuxolimab at 0.01 to 10 mg/kg every 2 weeks. Three patients got partial responses; one had hepatocellular carcinoma and two had cutaneous melanoma. Whole-study results and caveats: Within 6 weeks, CD4+ and CD8+ blood T cells expanded clonally at 0.1 to 3.0 mg/kg.

Libraries were prepared by immunoSEQ multiplex PCR; TCRdb keeps only in-frame clonotypes and omits some of them. The data show 30,000 to 45,000 clones, around 90% seen once. The germline gives CDR1 LNHNV, CDR2 YYDKDF (reference sequence). The germline V and J ends were trimmed by 1 base and 6 bases, with 9 bases remaining between them. This CDR3 has 13 amino acids. Note on this clone: What it binds is not known.

The chain carries TRBV15 and TRBJ1-1; no definite D call. The TCR comes from an adult with an advanced solid tumor such as melanoma, head and neck, liver or kidney cancer. The sequencing here drew on CD4+ or CD8+ T cells sorted from blood, taken in a trial of the OX40 agonist ivuxolimab. This chain's CDR3 is CATSRAMGSEAFF. In DNA, the CDR3 is TGTGCCACCAGCAGAGCAATGGGGTCTGAAGCTTTCTTT.